The T cell receptor (beta chain) described here comes from a study of cytomegalovirus exposure and HLA in healthy donors. Study-wide points: Within a later analysis, the majority of CMV-associated TCR beta chains appeared HLA-restricted. Among TCR beta chains, those listed as cytomegalovirus-associated numbered over 150.

About this clone: Its target is unknown.

The PCR employed 60 Vbeta primers together with 13 Jbeta primers. Here immunoSEQ multiplex PCR was the method, and the copy in TCRdb shows in-frame clones only, minus some. There are around 95,000 clones in the sample; about four fifths occur only once, and 4.1% lies in the top ten. V lost 4 bases, J lost 1 base, and 10 bases stayed unmatched. The CDR3 is made up of 18 amino acids. CDR1 and CDR2 from the germline V gene are SGHNT and YYREEE (reference sequence). The sequence was obtained from a middle-aged woman in good health and CMV-seropositive. The material sequenced was PBMCs. The chain is built from TRBV5-4 and TRBJ2-3, with 12 bases identical to TRBD2. As DNA, the CDR3 is TGTGCCAGCAGCCCTAGCGGGAGGGTTTCGCCTGGCACAGATACGCAGTATTTT. It translates to CASSPSGRVSPGTDTQYF.